Following are 11 T cell receptor beta chains from one sample sequenced in a study of T cell repertoires in cytomegalovirus infection. TCRdb recomputed calls from the reads with MiXCR, one row per CDR3 protein. The data show around 47,000 distinct CDR3 sequences, with less than 20% seen just once and 80% held by the top ten. Their antigens are not known. The material sequenced was CD8+ T cells from cultured PBMCs, taken from culture after CMV antigen stimulation. All receptors derive from a human donor in good health (CMV status not recorded). Some clones in this sample may be carry-over from other donors' samples.

This clonotype was counted only a few times. The chain links TRBV5-1 to TRBJ2-1; D may be TRBD2 (7 bases). Germline CDR1 reads SGHRS; CDR2 reads YFSETQ. The CDR3 contains 17 residues. Trimming cost V 3 bases and J 4 bases, with 20 bases left between them. The CDR3 region has the DNA TGCGCCAGCAGCTCCTCTTTGGGGGGGGGCCCTTACAATGAGCAGTTCTTC. Protein product: CASSSSLGGGPYNEQFF.

V is TRBV5-6 and J is TRBJ2-5; 8 nucleotides line up with TRBD1. The CDR3 sequence is 14 residues long. From germline, CDR1 is SGHDT and CDR2 YYEEEE. V lost 2 bases and J lost 5; bases outside the gene matches: 5. CDR3 sequence (DNA): TGTGCCAGCAGCTTCGGGACAGGCGGCGAGACCCAGTACTTC. It yields the protein CASSFGTGGETQYF.

This sequence joins TRBV7-2 and TRBJ2-7, with D uncertain. The CDR3 length is 15 residues. CDR1 and CDR2 from the germline V gene are SGHTA and FQGNSA. V was shortened by 4 bases and J by 2 bases, with 15 bases between the two germline ends. CDR3 in amino acids: CASSSPARTTYEQYF. The CDR3 DNA follows: TGTGCCAGCAGCTCCCCGGCCCGCACAACCTACGAGCAGTACTTC.

This clonotype came up a few times. Here the CDR3 DNA reads TGTGCCAGCAGTGTCCAGGGAAGTTACGAGCAGTACTTC. It translates to CASSVQGSYEQYF. The genes are TRBV2 and TRBJ2-7; D possibly corresponds to TRBD1 (5 bases). The length of the CDR3 is 13 residues. Trimming stripped 4 bases from V and 4 bases from J, with 11 bases between. Germline V gene lookup returns CDR1 SNHLY and CDR2 FYNNEI.

V and J are TRBV27 and TRBJ2-7; possible D gene TRBD1, 5 bases. In germline, CDR1 is MNHEY, CDR2 SMNVEV (reference sequence). This CDR3 contains 15 residues. V gave up 5 bases and J gave up 3 bases, with 17 bases separating them. The DNA for the CDR3 is TGTGCCAGCAGTCTGACTGCAGGGCGATACTACGAGCAGTACTTC. It yields the protein CASSLTAGRYYEQYF.

This clonotype was recorded a few times. V gene TRBV12-3 or TRBV12-4 combines with J gene TRBJ1-4; D perhaps matches TRBD1 (5 bases). V lost 6 bases and J 8 bases, leaving 13 bases between the germline ends. The CDR3 covers 13 residues. The CDR3 loop reads CASRPDSLEKLFF. CDR3 DNA: TGTGCCAGCAGACCTGACAGTTTGGAAAAACTGTTTTTT.

This sequence joins TRBV27 and TRBJ2-1; D perhaps matches TRBD2 (6 bases). The germline V gene has CDR1 MNHEY and CDR2 SMNVEV (reference sequence). There are 13 residues in the CDR3. V was shortened by 2 bases and J by 12 bases, with 14 bases between the two germline ends. The CDR3 sequence: CASSLDRRGLQFF. The DNA of the CDR3 is TGTGCCAGCAGTTTAGATAGAAGGGGACTGCAGTTCTTC.

The chain uses TRBV7-8 and TRBJ1-1; TRBD1 matches at 7 bases. Germline-derived CDR1 and CDR2 are SGHVS and FQNEAQ. V gave up 6 bases and J gave up 5 bases; unmatched junction bases: 15. This CDR3 has 16 amino acids. The CDR3, as DNA: TGTGCCAGCAGGATGCATCCATTCCAGGGGGGTACTGAAGCTTTCTTT. This gives the protein CASRMHPFQGGTEAFF.

This clonotype occurred a few times. V and J are TRBV30 and TRBJ1-2; D is unresolved. V was trimmed by 0 bases and J by 8 bases, leaving 13 bases between them. The CDR3 runs to 13 residues. Per germline, CDR1 GTSNPN and CDR2 SVGIG (reference sequence). The CDR3 protein is CAWSVWAGGGYTF. The CDR3 DNA is TGTGCCTGGAGTGTGTGGGCAGGCGGCGGCTACACCTTC.

This chain uses TRBV4-2 with TRBJ2-7; D possibly corresponds to TRBD2 (5 bases). Germline lookup yields CDR1 LGHNA and CDR2 YNFKEQ. The CDR3 covers 15 residues. The V and J ends lost 4 bases and 5 bases respectively, with 18 bases between them. CDR3 nucleotide sequence: TGTGCCAGCAGCCCTTCTACTAGGATGACTAACGAGCAGTACTTC. It specifies CASSPSTRMTNEQYF.

This clonotype was seen only a few times. The DNA of the CDR3 is TGTGCCAGCAGCCCCAGACTAGAGGGCAATGAGCAGTTCTTC. Translated: CASSPRLEGNEQFF. This rearrangement joins TRBV7-2 to TRBJ2-1; D possibly corresponds to TRBD2 (6 bases). The V gene's germline CDR1 is SGHTA and CDR2 FQGNSA. This CDR3 is built from 14 residues. With 5 bases removed from V and 6 bases from J, the gap between germline ends came to 14 bases.